This passage covers 23 T cell receptor beta chains from one sample sequenced in a study of T cell responses to AZD1222 COVID-19 vaccine. TCRdb keeps only in-frame clones here, not all; method: immunoSEQ multiplex PCR. The sample lists 130,000 or so clones, approximately 91% occurring once. Source: peripheral blood, taken 28 days after the second AZD1222 dose. All receptors derive from an adult who received the AZD1222 COVID-19 vaccine.

The chain employs TRBV6-6 and TRBJ1-1; tentatively, D is TRBD1 (5 bases). The CDR3 runs 15 residues. Germline V gene sequence: CDR1 MNHNY, CDR2 SVGAGI (reference sequence). V lost 5 bases, J lost 1 base, and 14 bases lay in between. The CDR3 loop is CASSHHDRTNTEAFF. In DNA, the CDR3 is TGTGCCAGCAGTCACCACGACAGAACGAACACTGAAGCTTTCTTT.

The genes are TRBV27 and TRBJ2-6; D call uncertain. In germline, CDR1 is MNHEY, CDR2 SMNVEV (reference sequence). V lost 0 bases to trimming and J lost 3 bases, with 6 bases between them. The CDR3 contains 15 residues. The CDR3 DNA reads as TGTGCCAGCAGTTTATCTGGGGTTGGGGCCAACGTCCTGACTTTC. Amino acids: CASSLSGVGANVLTF. The full variable domain, its missing parts supplied by reference TRBV27 and TRBJ2-6, is EAQVTQNPRYLITVTGKKLTVTCSQNMNHEYMSWYRQDPGLGLRQIYYSMNVEVTDKGDVPEGYKVSRKEKRNFPLILESPSPNQTSLYFCASSLSGVGANVLTFGAGSRLTVL.

This chain joins TRBV30 and TRBJ2-3; the D gene is possibly TRBD2 (6 bases). The CDR3 is 14 residues long. Germline lookup yields CDR1 GTSNPN and CDR2 SVGIG (reference sequence). The V end was cut by 4 bases, the J end by 0 bases, with 11 bases between. CDR3: CAWKAGTSTDTQYF. The DNA for the CDR3 is TGTGCCTGGAAGGCGGGGACTAGCACAGATACGCAGTATTTT.

This clone showed up just a few times. The rearrangement links TRBV3-1 (or the pseudogene TRBV3-2) to TRBJ1-6; TRBD1 agrees at 7 bases. V trimming: 8 bases; J trimming: 5 bases; junction bases outside the gene matches: 9. The CDR3 extends over 15 amino acids. Germline V gene lookup returns CDR1 LGHDT and CDR2 YNNKEL (reference sequence). The DNA for the CDR3 is TGTGCCAGCTCTAGTGGCGGACAGGATAATTCACCCCTCCACTTT. Amino acid sequence: CASSSGGQDNSPLHF.

The chain carries TRBV5-1 and TRBJ2-3; D is possibly TRBD1 (6 bases). This CDR3 comprises 14 residues. Germline CDR1 is SGHRS and CDR2 is YFSETQ. The germline V and J ends were trimmed by 4 bases and 1 base, with 10 bases remaining between them. The CDR3 DNA reads TGCGCCAGCAGCCGGGCAGGGGGCACAGATACGCAGTATTTT. Protein product: CASSRAGGTDTQYF. Together with reference TRBV5-1 and TRBJ2-3, the CDR3 gives the full variable domain: KAGVTQTPRYLIKTRGQQVTLSCSPISGHRSVSWYQQTPGQGLQFLFEYFSETQRNKGNFPGRFSGRQFSNSRSEMNVSTLELGDSALYLCASSRAGGTDTQYFGPGTRLTVL.

This clone came up a few times. The rearrangement uses TRBV5-1 and TRBJ2-7; 11 nucleotides align to TRBD1. The CDR3 contains 16 residues. Trimming took 1 base from V and 4 from J; bases not matched to a gene: 7. The germline V gene encodes CDR1 SGHRS and CDR2 YFSETQ. CDR3 sequence reads: CASSLLTGTGGYEQYF. The CDR3 DNA reads as TGCGCCAGCAGCTTGCTAACCGGGACAGGGGGTTACGAGCAGTACTTC.

V is TRBV6-6 and J is TRBJ1-5; 7 positions agree with TRBD1. The CDR3 extends over 15 amino acids. V was pared by 4 bases and J by 6 bases, with 9 bases of the junction left unmatched. The germline V gene has CDR1 MNHNY and CDR2 SVGAGI (reference sequence). The CDR3 sequence: CASSSDRAPTQPQHF. For the CDR3, the DNA is TGTGCCAGCAGTTCTGACAGGGCCCCCACTCAGCCCCAGCATTTT.

The chain is built from TRBV5-1 and TRBJ2-1; TRBD1 matches 10 bases. The CDR3 is 15 amino acids. Germline CDR1 reads SGHRS; CDR2 reads YFSETQ. J gave up 5 bases and V 5 bases, and 7 bases lay outside the gene matches. The CDR3 loop reads CASRAGTGDHNEQFF. DNA for the CDR3: TGCGCCAGCAGGGCCGGGACAGGGGACCACAATGAGCAGTTCTTC.

The chain combines TRBV12-5 with TRBJ1-4, with a weak D call TRBD1 (5 bases). Trimming cost V 0 bases and J 7 bases, with 12 bases left between them. The germline V gene encodes CDR1 LGHNT and CDR2 FRNRAP. The CDR3 has 15 amino acids. CDR3 loop: CASGLVPGLPEKLFF. The CDR3 coding sequence is TGTGCTAGTGGTTTGGTACCGGGACTGCCTGAAAAACTGTTTTTT.

The chain is built from TRBV11-2 and TRBJ2-7, with a weak D call TRBD1 (6 bases). With 4 bases removed from V and 7 bases from J, the gap between germline ends came to 17 bases. The V gene's germline CDR1 is SGHAT and CDR2 FQNNGV. This CDR3 contains 14 residues. The DNA of the CDR3 is TGTGCCAGCAGCTCTTCTCGGACAGTCGGAGAGCAGTACTTC. Amino acids: CASSSSRTVGEQYF. Filled out from reference TRBV11-2 and TRBJ2-7, the complete variable domain reads EAGVAQSPRYKIIEKRQSVAFWCNPISGHATLYWYQQILGQGPKLLIQFQNNGVVDDSQLPKDRFSAERLKGVDSTLKIQPAKLEDSAVYLCASSSSRTVGEQYFGPGTRLTVT.

The chain recombines TRBV6-5 with TRBJ2-3; no reliable D call. The germline V and J ends were trimmed by 10 bases and 5 bases, with 7 bases remaining between them. This CDR3 comprises 10 residues. CDR1 and CDR2 (germline): MNHEY, SVGAGI. CDR3 nucleotides: TGTGCCATCGGCTTAGATACGCAGTATTTT. Translating gives CAIGLDTQYF.

This sequence joins TRBV6-5 and TRBJ1-5, with a tentative D call TRBD1 (5 bases). The V gene's germline CDR1 is MNHEY and CDR2 SVGAGI. V shed 9 bases and J shed 5 bases, with 17 bases lying between them. The CDR3 totals 14 residues. The CDR3 loop is CASQTTQGYQPQHF. In DNA form, the CDR3 reads TGTGCCAGTCAAACCACCCAGGGTTATCAGCCCCAGCATTTT.

V and J are TRBV6-5 and TRBJ2-1; perhaps TRBD2 as D (6 bases). This CDR3 has 15 amino acids. V was clipped by 6 bases and J by 9 bases, with 21 bases between them. Per germline, CDR1 MNHEY and CDR2 SVGAGI. CDR3 sequence: CASSPFSGSGGEQFF. In DNA, the CDR3 is TGTGCCAGCAGCCCCTTCAGCGGGTCGGGCGGTGAGCAGTTCTTC.

The chain employs TRBV30 and TRBJ2-5; 10 bases agree with TRBD2. There are 16 residues in the CDR3. The ends lost 3 bases at V and 5 bases at J; junction bases unmatched: 12. The germline V gene has CDR1 GTSNPN and CDR2 SVGIG (reference sequence). The CDR3 DNA sequence: TGTGCCTGGAGCAGGGGGCTAGCGGGAGTTTTGGAGACCCAGTACTTC. Translating gives CAWSRGLAGVLETQYF.

This sequence joins TRBV27 and TRBJ2-6; D is possibly TRBD1 (5 bases). The CDR3 contains 15 residues. V was pared by 1 base and J by 2 bases, with 6 bases between. In germline, CDR1 is MNHEY, CDR2 SMNVEV (reference sequence). CDR3 region: CASSLLGAGANVLTF. CDR3 nucleotide sequence: TGTGCCAGCAGTTTATTAGGGGCTGGGGCCAACGTCCTGACTTTC. Based on the CDR3 plus reference TRBV27 and TRBJ2-6, the full variable domain is EAQVTQNPRYLITVTGKKLTVTCSQNMNHEYMSWYRQDPGLGLRQIYYSMNVEVTDKGDVPEGYKVSRKEKRNFPLILESPSPNQTSLYFCASSLLGAGANVLTFGAGSRLTVL.

This clone appeared once. The chain carries TRBV6-5 and TRBJ2-7; D perhaps matches TRBD1 (7 bases). CDR3 size: 13 residues. Germline-derived CDR1 and CDR2 are MNHEY and SVGAGI. Trimming removed 7 bases from V and 1 base from J, with 11 bases in between. CDR3 coding DNA: TGTGCCAGCAACAGGGGAGGATCCTACGAGCAGTACTTC. This sequence encodes CASNRGGSYEQYF.

J is TRBJ2-7 and V is TRBV3-1 (or the pseudogene TRBV3-2); maybe TRBD1 (6 bases). The CDR3 has 15 amino acids. The V gene's germline CDR1 is LGHDT and CDR2 YNNKEL (reference sequence). Trimming cost V 2 bases and J 4 bases, with 15 bases left between them. CDR3 sequence reads: CASSQSPGESYEQYF. The DNA of the CDR3 is TGTGCCAGCAGCCAATCTCCAGGGGAGAGTTACGAGCAGTACTTC.

The chain recombines TRBV18 with TRBJ2-2, with TRBD2 as a possible D gene (6 bases). Deletions cut 4 bases from V and 0 bases from J, with 12 bases between. The CDR3 consists of 16 residues. Germline CDR1 reads KGHSH; CDR2 reads LQKENI. CDR3 region: CASSLYTGANTGELFF. The DNA of the CDR3 is TGTGCCAGCTCACTCTACACGGGGGCGAACACCGGGGAGCTGTTTTTT.

In this sample, this clone turned up a few times. The chain combines TRBV29-1 with TRBJ1-3; D gene uncertain. Per germline, CDR1 SQVTM and CDR2 ANQGSEA. The CDR3 sequence is 15 residues long. Trimming removed 5 bases from V and 0 bases from J, with 14 bases in between. CDR3 region: CSVIEGTNSGNTIYF. CDR3 coding DNA: TGCAGCGTTATTGAGGGTACAAACTCTGGAAACACCATATATTTT.

V is TRBV14 and J is TRBJ1-1, with unresolved D. The CDR3 sequence is 12 residues long. The germline V and J ends were trimmed by 1 base and 4 bases, with 4 bases remaining between them. The V gene's germline CDR1 is SGHDN and CDR2 FVKESK. In nucleotides, the CDR3 is TGTGCCAGCAGCCAAGGGGGCACTGAAGCTTTCTTT. Amino acids: CASSQGGTEAFF.

The chain has TRBV24-1 and TRBJ2-1, with D possibly TRBD2 on 6 matching bases. The CDR3 runs 16 residues. V was cut by 4 bases and J by 0 bases, with 12 bases left in between. Germline CDR1 and CDR2: KGHDR and SFDVKD. This CDR3 is CATSDGGRSSYNEQFF. The DNA of the CDR3 is TGTGCCACCAGTGACGGGGGACGGAGCTCCTACAATGAGCAGTTCTTC.

The chain uses TRBV7-2 and TRBJ1-1; D remains ambiguous. The germline V gene has CDR1 SGHTA and CDR2 FQGNSA. The V end was cut by 1 base, the J end by 7 bases, with 7 bases between. This CDR3 has 12 residues. CDR3 protein: CASSLGGYEAFF. The DNA of the CDR3 is TGTGCCAGCAGCTTAGGGGGATATGAAGCTTTCTTT.

The chain links TRBV6-5 to TRBJ1-2; no clear D. Trimming removed 0 bases at V and 4 bases at J, with 9 bases between. Per the germline V gene, CDR1 is MNHEY and CDR2 is SVGAGI. The CDR3 is 14 residues long. CDR3 nucleotides: TGTGCCAGCAGTTACTCGACATGGAGCTATGGCTACACCTTC. It is translated as CASSYSTWSYGYTF.